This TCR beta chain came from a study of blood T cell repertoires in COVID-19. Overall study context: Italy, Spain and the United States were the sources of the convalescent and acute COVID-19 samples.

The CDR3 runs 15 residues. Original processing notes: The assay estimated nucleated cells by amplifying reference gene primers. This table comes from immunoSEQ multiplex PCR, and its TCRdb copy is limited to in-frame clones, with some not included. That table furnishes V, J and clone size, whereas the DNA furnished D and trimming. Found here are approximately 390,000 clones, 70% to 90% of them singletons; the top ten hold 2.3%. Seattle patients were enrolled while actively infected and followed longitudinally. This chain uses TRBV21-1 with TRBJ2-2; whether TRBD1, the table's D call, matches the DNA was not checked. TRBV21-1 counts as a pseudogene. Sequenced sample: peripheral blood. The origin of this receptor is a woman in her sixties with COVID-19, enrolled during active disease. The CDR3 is CASSKKDTDTGELFF. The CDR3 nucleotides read TGTGCCAGCAGCAAAAAGGACACAGACACCGGGGAGCTGTTTTTT.